This passage covers 29 T cell receptor beta chains from one sample sequenced in a study of T cells after yellow fever vaccination. TCRdb passed the 5' RACE reads through MiXCR, listing each CDR3 protein once. The sample records 11,000 to 15,000 distinct CDR3 sequences, 6% to 9.5% being singletons. Sequenced material: PBMCs, either bulk or a sorted T-cell subset (CD4+, CD8+, memory, or dextramer-sorted; not recorded which), taken on the day of the yellow fever booster vaccination. These receptor sequences come from a man between 18 and 35 years old who received the YFV17D yellow fever vaccine.

This clonotype is medium-sized within its sample. V and J are TRBV29-1 and TRBJ2-3; D could derive from TRBD1 or TRBD2 (6 bases each). The V end was cut by 1 base, the J end by 1 base, with 15 bases between. The CDR3 is made up of 16 amino acids. Per the germline V gene, CDR1 is SQVTM and CDR2 is ANQGSEA. The CDR3 region is CSVEAGAGTRTDTQYF. The DNA of the CDR3 is TGCAGCGTTGAAGCGGGGGCAGGAACCCGCACAGATACGCAGTATTTT.

This clonotype came up many times. V gene TRBV18 combines with J gene TRBJ2-6; no definite D call. CDR1 and CDR2 from the germline V gene are KGHSH and LQKENI. Trimming pared 4 bases from V and 4 bases from J, leaving 8 bases between. The CDR3 is made up of 14 amino acids. As DNA, the CDR3 is TGTGCCAGCTCACTATCTTCAGGGGCCAACGTCCTGACTTTC. It encodes CASSLSSGANVLTF.

In its sample, this clonotype was seen many times. This chain connects TRBV7-9 to TRBJ2-5, with 8 bases identical to TRBD2. V lost 5 bases and J lost 1; bases outside the gene matches: 3. The CDR3 sequence is 14 residues long. Germline V lookup: CDR1 SEHNR, CDR2 FQNEAQ (reference sequence). The CDR3, as DNA: TGTGCCAGCAGCCCAGGACTAGCCCAAGAGACCCAGTACTTC. Translated, it gives CASSPGLAQETQYF.

This clonotype was detected ten times or more. The chain is built from TRBV10-3 and TRBJ2-7; D may match TRBD1 or TRBD2 (5 bases each). The V end lost 3 bases, the J end lost 6 bases, and 15 bases lay between the germline ends. The CDR3 runs to 14 residues. Germline values: CDR1 ENHRY, CDR2 SYGVKD. CDR3 region: CAISDTKGRIEQYF. CDR3 DNA sequence: TGTGCCATCAGTGACACTAAGGGACGGATCGAGCAGTACTTC.

By frequency in the sample, this clonotype is medium-sized (0.01 to 0.1%). The chain is built from TRBV7-2 and TRBJ2-5; 7 bases align to TRBD2. V shed 2 bases and J 5 bases; nucleotides not matched to a gene: 2. The germline V gene encodes CDR1 SGHTA and CDR2 FQGNSA. The CDR3 runs 13 residues. CDR3 loop: CASSLRRGETQYF. The DNA of the CDR3 is TGTGCCAGCAGCTTACGGCGGGGGGAGACCCAGTACTTC.

This clonotype was seen many times. The chain employs TRBV6-5 and TRBJ2-2, with TRBD2 matching over 7 bases. From germline, CDR1 is MNHEY and CDR2 SVGAGI. CDR3 length: 15 amino acids. Germline trimming cut 4 bases from V and 7 bases from J; bases unmatched to any gene: 9. The CDR3 protein is CASSSSGAYFGELFF. The CDR3, as DNA: TGTGCCAGCAGTTCGAGCGGGGCCTATTTCGGGGAGCTGTTTTTT.

The table lists this clonotype with many counts. The V and J genes are TRBV7-9 and TRBJ2-7, with D unresolved. V was shortened by 3 bases and J by 5 bases, with 23 bases between the two germline ends. The CDR3 extends over 17 amino acids. Germline values: CDR1 SEHNR, CDR2 FQNEAQ (reference sequence). In DNA form, the CDR3 reads TGTGCCAGCAGCTTTGTCCTGACTCATTCGGGTTTTAACGAGCAGTACTTC. Its protein product is CASSFVLTHSGFNEQYF.

This clonotype was seen ten or more times. The chain employs TRBV7-9 and TRBJ2-1; 7 bases align to TRBD1. The CDR3 runs 14 residues. The trim removed 2 bases at V and 7 bases at J, leaving 5 bases unmatched. Germline-derived CDR1 and CDR2 are SEHNR and FQNEAQ (reference sequence). The CDR3 protein is CASSLQGVGNEQFF. The CDR3 bases are TGTGCCAGCAGCTTACAGGGGGTAGGGAATGAGCAGTTCTTC. Based on the CDR3 plus reference TRBV7-9 and TRBJ2-1, the full variable domain is DTGVSQNPRHKITKRGQNVTFRCDPISEHNRLYWYRQTLGQGPEFLTYFQNEAQLEKSRLLSDRFSAERPKGSFSTLEIQRTEQGDSAMYLCASSLQGVGNEQFFGPGTRLTVL.

This clonotype is labeled as medium-sized (0.01 to 0.1%). The gene calls are TRBV7-6 and TRBJ1-1; TRBD1 might be the D (5 bases). CDR1 is SGHVS, CDR2 FNYEAQ, per germline. CDR3 length: 14 amino acids. Between the trimmed V and J ends, which lost 1 base and 1 base, there was a span of 7 bases. The CDR3 region has the DNA TGTGCCAGCAGCTTAGACAGGAGGAACACTGAAGCTTTCTTT. Its protein is CASSLDRRNTEAFF.

This clonotype was seen ten or more times. The V call is TRBV5-1, the J call TRBJ1-4; TRBD1 agrees at 8 bases. CDR1 is SGHRS, CDR2 YFSETQ, per germline. With V trimmed by 5 bases and J by 1 base, 4 bases remained unmatched. The CDR3 has 15 residues. CDR3 DNA sequence: TGCGCCAGCAGTGACGACAGGGGAACTAATGAAAAACTGTTTTTT. Amino acids: CASSDDRGTNEKLFF.

The sample holds many counts of this clonotype. V gene TRBV2 combines with J gene TRBJ1-1; the D gene is possibly TRBD1 (5 bases). Germline assignment: CDR1 SNHLY and CDR2 FYNNEI. The V end was cut by 7 bases, the J end by 0 bases, with 12 bases between. The CDR3 is made up of 14 amino acids. The CDR3 DNA is TGTGCCAGCACCGAAGACAGCCTGAACACTGAAGCTTTCTTT. It encodes CASTEDSLNTEAFF.

Concerning this clonotype: The junction departs from the called germline gene at one end, perhaps through a read error. V and J are TRBV5-5 and TRBJ2-4, with D perhaps matching TRBD2 (8 bases). The CDR3 covers 16 residues. Germline CDR1 and CDR2: SGHKS and YYEKEE (reference sequence). The CDR3 DNA is TGTGCCAGCAGCTACTGGACAGGACTAGCCAAAAACATTCAGAACTTC. Its translation: CASSYWTGLAKNIQNF.

In its sample, this clonotype ranks as medium-sized. The chain is built from TRBV20-1 and TRBJ2-5, with D possibly TRBD1 on 5 matching bases. The germline V gene encodes CDR1 DFQATT and CDR2 SNEGSKA (reference sequence). The CDR3 contains 12 residues. Trimming stripped 0 bases from V and 3 bases from J, with 5 bases between. CDR3 DNA: TGCAGTGCTAGAGAAGGGGAAGAGACCCAGTACTTC. It codes for CSAREGEETQYF.

A note on this clonotype: At one end the junction does not follow the germline gene, possibly because of a read error. This chain connects TRBV2 to TRBJ2-1; TRBD2 agrees at 8 bases. The CDR3 totals 16 residues. Germline values: CDR1 SNHLY, CDR2 FYNNEI. CDR3 loop: CASSDQAGGEYIEEFF. The DNA of the CDR3 is TGTGCCAGCAGTGATCAGGCCGGGGGGGAGTACATTGAGGAGTTCTTC.

This clonotype came up many times. This sequence joins TRBV4-3 and TRBJ2-3, with D maybe TRBD2 (7 bases). Trimming shortened V by 0 bases and J by 7 bases, and 23 bases separated the two germline ends. The CDR3 has 18 residues. Germline V gene sequence: CDR1 LGHNA, CDR2 YSLEER. The CDR3 DNA follows: TGCGCCAGCAGCCAAGATCCCGCGAGGGGGGGCGAGATAAATACGCAGTATTTT. It codes for CASSQDPARGGEINTQYF.

By share, this clonotype counts as medium-sized. V and J are TRBV18 and TRBJ2-7; D unresolved. This CDR3 region has 12 residues. V gave up 4 bases and J gave up 3 bases, with 7 bases separating them. Germline V gene lookup returns CDR1 KGHSH and CDR2 LQKENI. DNA of the CDR3: TGTGCCAGCTCACAGGCTAACTACGAGCAGTACTTC. Amino acids: CASSQANYEQYF.

Ten or more counts support this clonotype. This sequence joins TRBV7-2 and TRBJ2-7; 7 bases match TRBD1. This CDR3 has 16 amino acids. In germline, CDR1 is SGHTA, CDR2 FQGNSA. Germline trimming cut 6 bases from V and 0 bases from J; bases unmatched to any gene: 11. CDR3 bases: TGTGCCAGCAGTATCACCGGGACAGTCCTCTCCTACGAGCAGTACTTC. Translated: CASSITGTVLSYEQYF.

Sample share makes this clonotype medium-sized. The CDR3 reads CASSYPGESEAFF. DNA of the CDR3: TGTGCCAGCAGTTACCCGGGTGAGAGTGAAGCTTTCTTT. The chain employs TRBV6-5 and TRBJ1-1; D unclear. Trimming cost V 2 bases and J 7 bases, with 11 bases left between them. CDR1 MNHEY and CDR2 SVGAGI come from the germline V gene. This CDR3 has 13 residues.

Ten or more counts support this clonotype. This chain uses TRBV7-9 with TRBJ2-7, with D perhaps matching TRBD1 (6 bases). The germline CDR1 and CDR2 sequences are SEHNR and FQNEAQ (reference sequence). Deletions cut 2 bases from V and 0 bases from J, with 14 bases between. The CDR3 totals 16 residues. The CDR3 DNA is TGTGCCAGCAGCTTACCCCCGGGACACCCCTCCTACGAGCAGTACTTC. It specifies CASSLPPGHPSYEQYF.

There are many counts of this clonotype. The chain's CDR3 is CSAGQEKIVQYF. The DNA of the CDR3 is TGCAGCGCGGGACAGGAAAAAATCGTGCAGTACTTC. This sequence joins TRBV29-1 and TRBJ2-7; 8 nucleotides align to TRBD1. V dropped 7 bases and J dropped 9; count of bases not matched to a gene: 11. The V gene's germline CDR1 is SQVTM and CDR2 ANQGSEA. The CDR3 contains 12 residues.

This clonotype was seen ten or more times. This chain connects TRBV10-3 to TRBJ1-4, with a tentative D call TRBD1 (5 bases). Trimming left V 8 bases short and J 5 bases short, with 12 bases between. The length of the CDR3 is 13 residues. Germline CDR1 ENHRY, CDR2 SYGVKD. The CDR3 reads CAIGGAGNEKLFF. CDR3 in DNA: TGTGCCATCGGAGGGGCGGGAAATGAAAAACTGTTTTTT.

At least ten counts were recorded for this clonotype. V usage is TRBV7-2 and J usage is TRBJ1-6; unclear D gene. The V end lost 4 bases, the J end lost 9 bases, and 10 bases lay between the germline ends. The CDR3 covers 13 residues. Germline V gene data show CDR1 as SGHTA and CDR2 as FQGNSA. CDR3 loop: CASSYDRGSPLHF. The CDR3, as DNA: TGTGCCAGCAGCTATGACCGGGGTTCACCCCTCCACTTT. The complete variable domain, with remaining parts taken from reference TRBV7-2 and TRBJ1-6, reads GAGVSQSPSNKVTEKGKDVELRCDPISGHTALYWYRQSLGQGLEFLIYFQGNSAPDKSGLPSDRFSAERTGGSVSTLTIQRTQQEDSAVYLCASSYDRGSPLHFGNGTRLTVT.

This clonotype ranks as medium-sized (0.01 to 0.1%). The chain is built from TRBV28 and TRBJ1-3, with 8 positions matching TRBD1. Trimming cost V 5 bases and J 4 bases; bases outside gene matches: 16. The length of the CDR3 is 18 residues. Germline CDR1 is MDHEN and CDR2 is SYDVKM. DNA for the CDR3: TGTGCCAGCAGTCCGTCGGGGCAGGGGGCGAATATCGGAAACACCATATATTTT. Its translation: CASSPSGQGANIGNTIYF.

This clonotype was recorded many times. This sequence joins TRBV2 and TRBJ2-2, with D possibly TRBD2 on 7 matching bases. Between the trimmed V and J ends, which lost 7 bases and 5 bases, there was a span of 14 bases. CDR3 length: 14 residues. Germline V lookup: CDR1 SNHLY, CDR2 FYNNEI. The CDR3 loop reads CASKTAGATGELFF. For the CDR3, the DNA is TGTGCCAGCAAAACCGCGGGGGCTACCGGGGAGCTGTTTTTT.

This clonotype was seen at least ten times. CDR3 bases: TGTGCCAGCAGCTTAGGGGCGGGTTACGTGTACACTGAAGCTTTCTTT. Translating gives CASSLGAGYVYTEAFF. This sequence joins TRBV7-9 and TRBJ1-1; the D is unclear. The CDR3 has 16 amino acids. Germline V gives CDR1 SEHNR, CDR2 FQNEAQ (reference sequence). V lost 1 base to trimming and J lost 3 bases, with 15 bases between them.

This clonotype showed up many times. The chain employs TRBV29-1 and TRBJ1-2; D perhaps matches TRBD1 (5 bases). The CDR3 is made up of 11 amino acids. Trimming cost V 3 bases and J 3 bases, with 5 bases left between them. CDR1 SQVTM and CDR2 ANQGSEA come from the germline V gene. In DNA, the CDR3 is TGCAGCGTTGACAGGGACTATGGCTACACCTTC. Translating gives CSVDRDYGYTF. The full variable domain, completed using reference TRBV29-1 and TRBJ1-2, is SAVISQKPSRDICQRGTSLTIQCQVDSQVTMMFWYRQQPGQSLTLIATANQGSEATYESGFVIDKFPISRPNLTFSTLTVSNMSPEDSSIYLCSVDRDYGYTFGSGTRLTVV.

Ten or more counts support this clonotype. V and J are TRBV6-7 and TRBJ2-6, with D uncertain. TRBV6-7 is assigned to the ORF class and has an uncertain function. The CDR3 has 13 amino acids. Trimming removed 8 bases from V and 1 base from J, with 6 bases in between. CDR3 coding DNA: TGTGCCAGCTTAGAATCTGGGGCCAACGTCCTGACTTTC. It codes for CASLESGANVLTF.

The gene calls are TRBV2 and TRBJ2-1; 15 bases agree with TRBD2. In germline, CDR1 is SNHLY, CDR2 FYNNEI. The CDR3 runs to 19 residues. With V trimmed by 5 bases and J by 9 bases, 17 bases remained unmatched. The chain's CDR3 is CASSKDTVWTSGGVAEQFF. CDR3 sequence (DNA): TGTGCCAGCAGTAAAGATACAGTGTGGACTAGCGGGGGGGTGGCTGAGCAGTTCTTC.

This clonotype is medium-sized in the sample. The chain couples TRBV7-2 to TRBJ1-2; D is perhaps TRBD1 (6 bases). V lost 5 bases and J lost 3, with 13 bases in between. The CDR3 is 14 amino acids. The germline gives CDR1 SGHTA, CDR2 FQGNSA. CDR3 loop: CASSPLDSYYGYTF. The CDR3 DNA is TGTGCCAGCAGCCCCCTGGACAGCTACTATGGCTACACCTTC.